This T cell receptor beta chain was captured in a study of identical twins. Findings and caveats of the study: Conclusions were based on cross-sectional statistical analysis, without following the same donors.

The CDR3 has 16 residues. V lost 4 bases and J lost 4; bases outside the gene matches: 9. Germline V lookup: CDR1 MNHEY, CDR2 SVGAGI. A single record per CDR3 protein comes from TCRdb applying MiXCR to the 5' RACE reads. The sample has 350,000 to 600,000 distinct CDR3 sequences; 14% are singletons. On this clonotype itself: Antigen unknown.

The same sample was also studied in work on yellow fever vaccine responses in identical twins.

This TCR was sampled from a woman younger than 35 in good health. The gene calls are TRBV6-5 and TRBJ2-3; 9 nucleotides match TRBD2. Sequenced material: CD4+ T cells sorted from blood. The CDR3 DNA follows: TGTGCCAGCAGTTTACCGCGGGGGGGCTTCGCAGATACGCAGTATTTT. This translates into CASSLPRGGFADTQYF.